This TCR beta chain was identified in a study of control samples from healthy donors and cancer patients. The CDR3 sequence is 13 residues long. Trimming took 7 bases from V and 4 from J, leaving 14 bases between them. Germline V CDR1 and CDR2: SGHRS, YFSETQ. Data came from immunoSEQ multiplex PCR; TCRdb stores just in-frame clones and leaves some out. The data show approximately 87,000 clones, 93% seen once. The chain recombines TRBV5-1 with TRBJ1-1, with no clear D. The specimen sequenced was PBMCs. This clonotype was obtained from a woman aged 40 to 55 with lung cancer. The CDR3 here is CASQQEVGTEAFF. CDR3 bases: TGCGCCAGCCAGCAGGAGGTGGGCACTGAAGCTTTCTTT.